A selection of T cell receptor beta chains follows, all from one sample in a study of CD8 T cells in ankylosing spondylitis. TCRdb used MiXCR to reprocess the 5' RACE reads, holding one entry per CDR3 protein. The sample includes 15,000 to 20,000 distinct CDR3 sequences, less than 9.5% of them seen just once. The sequencing sample was made of blood. These TCRs come from a male donor with ankylosing spondylitis or in good health (not recorded which). Both conserved end residues are part of each CDR3. Some rows mark clone size as missing; the rest say once, few, many or name a class of expanded clone.

clone size	CDR3 length	J gene	V gene	CDR3 protein
many	13	TRBJ2-3	TRBV20-1	CSARTGGTDTQYF
-	13	TRBJ2-5	TRBV12-3/TRBV12-4	CASSLFGGETQYF
-	11	TRBJ2-1	TRBV20-1	CSAPGFNEQFF
few	15	TRBJ2-7	TRBV28	CASRMRQPTTYEQYF
many	13	TRBJ2-3	TRBV7-2	CASSFTGTDTQYF
-	14	TRBJ2-2	TRBV5-1	CASSLVGNTGELFF
many	14	TRBJ1-5	TRBV7-2	CASNSPGGNQPQHF
many	11	TRBJ2-5	TRBV28	CASMSKETQYF
few	14	TRBJ1-5	TRBV7-9	CASSLGTGNQPQHF
-	14	TRBJ2-1	TRBV6-4	CASSDSGDVNEQFF
medium-sized	12	TRBJ1-4	TRBV28	CASTLPGKKLFF
many	13	TRBJ2-5	TRBV20-1	CSWSSEGSETQYF
few	15	TRBJ1-4	TRBV12-3/TRBV12-4	CASSRQGEVRGKLFF
-	14	TRBJ1-4	TRBV29-1	CSVEWQGGNEKLFF
-	15	TRBJ1-1	TRBV20-1	CSARDFGGTNTEAFF
many	15	TRBJ1-5	TRBV12-3/TRBV12-4	CASSVGRGERQPQHF
many	15	TRBJ2-1	TRBV12-3/TRBV12-4	CASRPGLAGTNEQFF
-	13	TRBJ2-1	TRBV27	CASAGLAFREQFF
-	14	TRBJ2-5	TRBV30	CAWSLGAVQETQYF
many	15	TRBJ2-3	TRBV5-1	CASGTSGSWADTQYF
many	15	TRBJ2-2	TRBV25-1	CASSELSWGTGELFF
many	14	TRBJ1-3	TRBV30	CAWRRDNSGNTIYF
once	14	TRBJ2-1	TRBV27	CASRSEVRSHEQFF
many	14	TRBJ1-1	TRBV27	CASSFSLENTEAFF
many	15	TRBJ2-1	TRBV12-3/TRBV12-4	CASSSSGRSYNEQFF
-	14	TRBJ1-1	TRBV7-8	CASTRTGDNTEAFF
many	16	TRBJ2-4	TRBV12-3/TRBV12-4	CASSFPAGVTKNIQYF
few	13	TRBJ2-3	TRBV18	CASSPLEGAAQYF
many	15	TRBJ2-5	TRBV20-1	CSARVRTSDQETQYF
-	11	TRBJ1-1	TRBV19	CASSATGEAFF
-	11	TRBJ1-1	TRBV7-9	CASSPGVEAFF
many	15	TRBJ2-3	TRBV25-1	CASSESGGFTDTQYF
-	15	TRBJ1-1	TRBV7-2	CASSQKTGFGIEAFF
many	15	TRBJ1-4	TRBV7-2	CASSPVGQENEKLFF
few	13	TRBJ1-4	TRBV9	CASSVGSFEKLFF
many	13	TRBJ2-1	TRBV12-3/TRBV12-4	CASSGDLLDEQFF
medium-sized	16	TRBJ1-1	TRBV5-1	CASSLLPGPMNTEAFF
many	14	TRBJ2-1	TRBV6-5	CASSYGGGLNEQFF
-	14	TRBJ2-1	TRBV20-1	CSGDQPGPHNEQFF
-	13	TRBJ1-1	TRBV28	CASSDPGRTEAFF
many	15	TRBJ1-1	TRBV4-3	CASSARDREGTEAFF
few	12	TRBJ2-1	TRBV2	CASSDHYNEQFF
many	15	TRBJ1-4	TRBV28	CASSSQSTANEKLFF
many	14	TRBJ2-3	TRBV12-3/TRBV12-4	CASLRRPGTDTQYF
-	12	TRBJ2-2	TRBV7-2	CASSFSDGELFF